Below are 4 T cell receptor beta chains sequenced from a single sample in a study of blood T cell repertoires in COVID-19. Assay: immunoSEQ multiplex PCR; the TCRdb copy retains only in-frame clones and omits some. The table has tens of thousands of clones, around 86% seen once. The sample comprised peripheral blood. These receptor sequences come from a human donor in a cohort sampled during active COVID-19. The donor label of this sample is uncertain.

This clone was observed a few times. The chain has TRBV27 and TRBJ2-2; 13 bases map to TRBD2. The V and J ends lost 0 bases and 0 bases, in that order; junction bases with no gene match: 4. Germline V CDR1 and CDR2: MNHEY, SMNVEV (reference sequence). The CDR3 loop spans 19 amino acids. The CDR3 nucleotides are TGTGCCAGCAGTTTATCCCGGACTAGCGGGGGATCGAACACCGGGGAGCTGTTTTTT. Translation: CASSLSRTSGGSNTGELFF.

The chain employs TRBV27 and TRBJ2-1; TRBD1 is a possible D gene (6 bases). V was shortened by 1 base and J by 4 bases, with 14 bases between the two germline ends. Germline CDR1 is MNHEY and CDR2 is SMNVEV (reference sequence). CDR3 length: 16 amino acids. The CDR3 loop is CASSLYSFDRYNEQFF. CDR3 nucleotide sequence: TGTGCCAGCAGTTTATATTCATTCGACAGGTACAATGAGCAGTTCTTC.

V is TRBV5-6 and J is TRBJ1-1; TRBD1 might be the D (5 bases). CDR1 is SGHDT, CDR2 YYEEEE, per germline. Trimming left V 4 bases short and J 6 bases short, with 16 bases between. CDR3 length: 14 amino acids. CDR3 loop: CASSHTNSGSEAFF. CDR3 nucleotide sequence: TGTGCCAGCAGCCATACTAATTCAGGGTCTGAAGCTTTCTTT.

This clone was detected only a few times. CDR3 in amino acids: CASSTGTGTYEQYF. The CDR3 DNA reads TGTGCCAGTAGCACCGGGACAGGGACCTACGAGCAGTACTTC. J is TRBJ2-7 and V is TRBV19; TRBD1 matches at 9 bases. Germline assignment: CDR1 LNHDA and CDR2 SQIVND (reference sequence). Losses at the gene ends were 6 bases for V and 2 bases for J; bases not matched to a gene: 5. This CDR3 region has 14 residues. Looking up the rest from reference TRBV19 and TRBJ2-7 gives the full variable domain: DGGITQSPKYLFRKEGQNVTLSCEQNLNHDAMYWYRQDPGQGLRLIYYSQIVNDFQKGDIAEGYSVSREKKESFPLTVTSAQKNPTAFYLCASSTGTGTYEQYFGPGTRLTVT.